The source of this T cell receptor (beta chain) is a study of T cells after yellow fever vaccination. Looking at the study overall: Preparation of the low-cell-number fractions used SMART-Seq v4 Ultra Low Input.

Generation of TCR cDNA used 5'RACE template switching (which added a universal primer site and UMIs). In TCRdb, the 5' RACE reads were re-called with MiXCR into one record per CDR3 protein. The sample holds 500,000 to 650,000 distinct CDR3 sequences, about a sixth seen once. The CDR3 totals 17 residues. V shed 0 bases and J 1 base; nucleotides not matched to a gene: 9. The germline gives CDR1 SGHRS, CDR2 YFSETQ. The chain uses TRBV5-1 and TRBJ2-7, with 8 bases lining up with TRBD2. The input for sequencing was PBMCs, taken more than 4 days after the first yellow fever vaccination. The sequence was obtained from a man younger than 30 who received the YFV17D yellow fever vaccine. The CDR3 DNA reads TGCGCCAGCAGCTTGGCCTCAGCGGGGGTCCTTTCCTACGAGCAGTACTTC. Translating it yields CASSLASAGVLSYEQYF.